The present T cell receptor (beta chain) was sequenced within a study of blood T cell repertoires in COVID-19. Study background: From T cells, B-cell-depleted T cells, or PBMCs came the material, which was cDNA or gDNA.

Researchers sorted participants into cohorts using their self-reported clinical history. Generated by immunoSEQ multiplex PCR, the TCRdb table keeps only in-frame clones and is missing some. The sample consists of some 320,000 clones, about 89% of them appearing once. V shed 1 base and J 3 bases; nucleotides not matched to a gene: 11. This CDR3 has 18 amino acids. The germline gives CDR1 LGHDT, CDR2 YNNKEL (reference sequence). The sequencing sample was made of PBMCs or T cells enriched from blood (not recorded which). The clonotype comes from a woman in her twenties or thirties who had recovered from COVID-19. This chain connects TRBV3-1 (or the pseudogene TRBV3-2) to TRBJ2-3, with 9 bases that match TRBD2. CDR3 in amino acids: CASSQAFAGGVRTDTQYF. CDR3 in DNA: TGTGCCAGCAGCCAAGCGTTCGCGGGGGGGGTAAGGACAGATACGCAGTATTTT.